The following is a T cell receptor beta chain sequence with its context. Its antigen is unknown. These data come from a study of T-cell reconstitution after alpha-beta-depleted transplantation in children. General study findings and limits: Newly produced T cells mostly provided counts and TCRbeta diversity after one year, as hyperexpanded clones declined.

For TCRbeta, the library was prepared with unique molecular identifiers. In TCRdb, the PCR reads were re-called with MiXCR into one record per CDR3 protein. This repertoire shows approximately 210,000 distinct CDR3 sequences, approximately 15% found once; its top ten account for around 45%. V trimming: 4 bases; J trimming: 0 bases; junction bases outside the gene matches: 11. This CDR3 is built from 17 residues. Germline CDR1 reads SQVTM; CDR2 reads ANQGSEA. This clonotype originated in a male patient under 10 years old who had a stem cell transplant for acute lymphoblastic leukemia, so the T cells may come from the graft donor. Source: PBMCs, mostly from graft donor cells, taken 360 days after TCRalphabeta/CD19-depleted stem cell transplant. The chain has TRBV29-1 and TRBJ2-2; 7 bases are shared with TRBD1. CDR3 bases: TGCAGCGTTGGTGGGGACAGAATAACGACGAACACCGGGGAGCTGTTTTTT. Translated: CSVGGDRITTNTGELFF.